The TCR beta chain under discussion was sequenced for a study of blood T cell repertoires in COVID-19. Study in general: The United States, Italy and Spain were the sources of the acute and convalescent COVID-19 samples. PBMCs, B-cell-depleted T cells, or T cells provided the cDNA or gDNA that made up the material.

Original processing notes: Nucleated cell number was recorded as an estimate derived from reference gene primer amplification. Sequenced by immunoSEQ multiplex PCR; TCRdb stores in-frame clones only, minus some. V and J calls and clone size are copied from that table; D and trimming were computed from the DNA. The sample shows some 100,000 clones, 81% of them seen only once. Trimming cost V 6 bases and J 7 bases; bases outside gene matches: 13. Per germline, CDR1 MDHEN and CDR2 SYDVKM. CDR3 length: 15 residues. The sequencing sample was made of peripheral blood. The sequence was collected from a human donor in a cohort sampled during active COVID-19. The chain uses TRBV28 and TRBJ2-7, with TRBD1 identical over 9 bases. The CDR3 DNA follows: TGTGCCAGCAGCCCACAGGGGGCTCAGTTAGGTGAGCAGTACTTC. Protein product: CASSPQGAQLGEQYF.